This T cell receptor (beta chain) was found in a study of human T cells and chemical hapten exposure. Study-wide context: Upper inner arm skin measuring around 2 cm by around 2 cm received 2% DPC for sensitization. General study points: Donors' alopecia may make their immune response differ from healthy people's. DPC sensitization left the count of TCRs above 1 in 1000 unchanged.

With 1 base removed from V and 8 bases from J, the gap between germline ends came to 18 bases. Germline-derived CDR1 and CDR2 are SEHNR and FQNEAQ (reference sequence). The CDR3 is 17 amino acids. Noted time point: patch test 2, 6 weeks after DPC sensitization. Treatment of the sample: therapeutic diphenylcyclopropenone sensitization with weekly scalp DPC. Participating donors were patients with alopecia, aged 18 to 70 years, considered appropriate candidates for DPC. TCRdb recomputed calls from the RACE reads with MiXCR, one row per CDR3 protein. The sample lists over 70,000 distinct CDR3 sequences, around 10% occurring once. This clonotype occurred many times. The target antigen is unknown.

The rearrangement uses TRBV7-9 and TRBJ1-6, with D perhaps matching TRBD1 (6 bases). The origin of this receptor is a man aged 18 to 30 with alopecia areata. Some clones in this sample may be carry-over from other donors' samples. The specimen comprised whole blood, sampled in connection with sensitization to the hapten diphenylcyclopropenone (DPC). The CDR3 nucleotides are TGTGCCAGCAGCTTAGGATTGGCGGGGGGCCTTCATTCACCCCTCCACTTT. Protein product: CASSLGLAGGLHSPLHF.